Each of the 10 T cell receptor beta chains below was sequenced from the same sample in a study of regulatory T cells in long-lasting Graves disease. Construction of the TCR beta libraries employed iRepertoire HTBI primers in conjunction with Arm-PCR of CDR3 regions. TCRdb re-analysed the multiplex PCR reads in MiXCR, keeping a single row per CDR3 protein. The sample shows about 540,000 distinct CDR3 sequences, 13% of them seen only once. Described time point: newly diagnosed GD, antithyroid drugs for less than 3 months. Making the TCR library involved RNA that had been extracted from PBMCs. The same specimen was also included in a second study, on T cells in Graves' hyperthyroidism and ophthalmopathy.

The input for sequencing was peripheral blood mononuclear cells (PBMCs), taken at new diagnosis, from a patient treated with antithyroid drugs. The receptor source for this set is a young man with Graves disease.

This clonotype has a count of ten or more. V is TRBV7-2 and J is TRBJ2-4; D may correspond to TRBD1 or TRBD2 (5 bases each). Germline V gene sequence: CDR1 SGHTA, CDR2 FQGNSA. The CDR3 covers 16 residues. The V and J ends lost 4 bases and 0 bases respectively, with 13 bases between them. The CDR3 bases are TGTGCCAGCAGCTCAGACGGGACCCTAGCCAAAAACATTCAGTACTTC. Translating gives CASSSDGTLAKNIQYF.

This clonotype was seen a few times. The rearrangement links TRBV12-3 or TRBV12-4 to TRBJ2-5; D may be TRBD1 or TRBD2 (5 bases each). This CDR3 is 12 amino acids long. V was pared by 6 bases and J by 11 bases, with 16 bases between. The CDR3 reads CASRHHSGSQYF. The CDR3 DNA follows: TGTGCCAGCAGACATCATTCAGGGAGTCAGTACTTC.

A remark on this clonotype: A read error is possible here, since a much larger clone lies one base away. The chain is built from TRBV9 and TRBJ1-5; D ambiguous. Germline CDR1 and CDR2: SGDLS and YYNGEE. Trimming removed 0 bases at V and 6 bases at J, with 4 bases between. CDR3 length equals 12 residues. The chain's CDR3 is CASSVAGQPQHF. In nucleotides, the CDR3 is TGTGCCAGCAGCGTAGCGGGTCAGCCCCAGCATTTT.

Note on this clonotype: The junction departs from germline at one end; a sequencing error may be responsible. This rearrangement joins TRBV5-1 to TRBJ2-5; weak D call: TRBD2 (6 bases). This CDR3 is 14 amino acids long. CDR1 is SGHRS, CDR2 YFSETQ, per germline. DNA of the CDR3: TGCGCCAGCAGACCTCCGGGACTCCAAAAGACCCAGTACTTC. Its translation is CASRPPGLQKTQYF.

V gene TRBV20-1 combines with J gene TRBJ2-7, with D perhaps matching TRBD2 (5 bases). The germline V gene encodes CDR1 DFQATT and CDR2 SNEGSKA (reference sequence). The CDR3 loop spans 14 amino acids. Trimming pared 0 bases from V and 5 bases from J, leaving 14 bases between. The CDR3 sequence is CSARDRRLGDEQYF. The DNA of the CDR3 is TGCAGTGCTAGAGATAGGAGGTTAGGCGACGAGCAGTACTTC.

This clonotype has at least ten counts. This chain uses TRBV25-1 with TRBJ2-1, with 8 bases lining up with TRBD2. The CDR3 consists of 14 residues. The V gene's germline CDR1 is MGHDK and CDR2 SYGVNS. The V and J ends lost 4 bases and 2 bases, in that order; junction bases with no gene match: 1. CDR3 in DNA: TGTGCCAGCAGTGTAGCGGGGCCCTACAATGAGCAGTTCTTC. As protein: CASSVAGPYNEQFF.

Ten or more counts support this clonotype. The chain joins TRBV12-3 or TRBV12-4 to TRBJ2-2, with 7 bases identical to TRBD1. Germline trimming cut 11 bases from V and 1 base from J; bases unmatched to any gene: 7. CDR3 length: 14 residues. The CDR3 DNA follows: TGTGCCGGAAGGGGGCCCTTGAACACCGGGGAGCTGTTTTTT. This encodes CAGRGPLNTGELFF.

In its sample, this clonotype was seen a few times. A much larger clone is a single base away; this may be a read error. This chain connects TRBV29-1 to TRBJ2-2, with D maybe TRBD1 (6 bases). The V gene's germline CDR1 is SQVTM and CDR2 ANQGSEA. The CDR3 has 14 amino acids. Trimming stripped 3 bases from V and 0 bases from J, with 8 bases between. CDR3 loop: CSVDRGSNTGELFF. DNA of the CDR3: TGCAGCGTTGACAGGGGTTCGAACACCGGGGAGCTGTTTTTT.

This chain joins TRBV28 and TRBJ2-7; tentative D call: TRBD1 (5 bases). Looked up from germline, CDR1 is MDHEN and CDR2 is SYDVKM. V was clipped by 6 bases and J by 6 bases, with 18 bases between them. This CDR3 contains 14 residues. The CDR3 is CASSTVRGPGEQYF. The CDR3 DNA sequence: TGTGCCAGCAGCACTGTTAGGGGCCCCGGCGAGCAGTACTTC.

A note on this clonotype: At one of its ends the junction is not consistent with the germline gene, which may arise from a read error. CDR3 residues: CASSYPGQINF. The DNA for the CDR3 is TGTGCCAGCTCCTACCCGGGACAGATAAACTTC. The V gene is TRBV7-9, the J gene TRBJ2-7; 7 bases agree with TRBD1. Germline values: CDR1 SEHNR, CDR2 FQNEAQ (reference sequence). The CDR3 spans 11 residues.